Reported below is one T cell receptor (beta chain). Read coverage stops 3 residues before the CDR3 terminus; the germline J gene supplies the remainder. CDR1 is LGHDT, CDR2 YNNKEL, per germline (reference sequence). The CDR3 extends over 12 amino acids. V lost 6 bases, J lost 5 bases, and 8 bases lay in between. The record originates from a study of T cells in women clearing cervical HPV infection. Study at large: Case blood was drawn a median roughly 160 days after lesion detection. HLA type could not be excluded as a confounder.

Prevalent HPV16 infections were excluded; only incident single HPV16 infections included. immunoSEQ multiplex PCR used an average of around 1,200 ng genomic DNA. TCRdb keeps only in-frame clones here, not all; method: immunoSEQ multiplex PCR. Recorded for this sample: about 30,000 clones. This chain uses TRBV3-1 (or the pseudogene TRBV3-2) with TRBJ2-1; no firm D call. Sequencing was done on a sample of blood buffy coat. This TCR came from a woman aged 18 to 69 with a cervical HPV16 infection that either progressed to CIN3+ or cleared (not recorded which). CDR3 DNA, as far as it was read: TGTGCCAGCAGTCCCCTTAACAATGAG. Protein sequence: CASSPLNNE. The whole CDR3 protein is CASSPLNNEQFF.